The text below deals with one T cell receptor beta chain. The second PCR ran roughly 6 to 11 cycles with a sample-barcoded 5' primer and J-beta primers. A template-switch adaptor containing 12 random nucleotides labeled each cDNA molecule. TCRdb recomputed calls from the 5' RACE reads with MiXCR, one row per CDR3 protein. The sample records more than 650,000 distinct CDR3 sequences, about a fifth being singletons. This sample stems from a study of blood T cells in healthy people across ages. With 0 bases removed from V and 3 bases from J, the gap between germline ends came to 14 bases. Germline values: CDR1 LGHDT, CDR2 YNNKEL (reference sequence). The CDR3 has 16 residues.

Material: blood. The receptor comes from a man aged 65 to 85 in good health. V and J are TRBV3-1 and TRBJ1-2, with a tentative D call TRBD1 (6 bases). In DNA, the CDR3 is TGTGCCAGCAGCCAAGATAGGGGGGGCCTCGACTATGGCTACACCTTC. Translating it yields CASSQDRGGLDYGYTF.